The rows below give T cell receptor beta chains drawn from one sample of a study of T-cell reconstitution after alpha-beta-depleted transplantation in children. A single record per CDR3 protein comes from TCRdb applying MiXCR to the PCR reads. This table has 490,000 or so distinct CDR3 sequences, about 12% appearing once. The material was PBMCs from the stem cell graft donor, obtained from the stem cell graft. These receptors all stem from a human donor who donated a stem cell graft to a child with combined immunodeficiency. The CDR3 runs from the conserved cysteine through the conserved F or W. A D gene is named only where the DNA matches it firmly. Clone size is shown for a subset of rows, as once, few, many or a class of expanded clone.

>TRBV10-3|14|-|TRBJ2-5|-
CATGLGPSAGTQYF
TGTGCCACCGGATTGGGGCCGTCGGCAGGGACCCAGTACTTC
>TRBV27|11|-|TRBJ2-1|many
CASSFIGEQFF
TGTGCCAGCAGTTTCATTGGTGAGCAGTTCTTC
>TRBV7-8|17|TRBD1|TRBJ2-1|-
CASSLGTGRGRANEQFF
TGTGCCAGCAGCTTGGGGACAGGGCGTGGGCGGGCTAATGAGCAGTTCTTC
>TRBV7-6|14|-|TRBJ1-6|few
CASSLKTNNSPLHF
TGTGCCAGCAGCTTAAAGACAAATAATTCACCCCTCCACTTT
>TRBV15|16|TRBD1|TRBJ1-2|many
CATSRGGTGSNYGYTF
TGTGCCACCAGCAGAGGAGGGACAGGGTCGAACTATGGCTACACCTTC
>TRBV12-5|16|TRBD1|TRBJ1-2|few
CASGLDGQGANYGYTF
TGTGCTAGTGGTTTGGATGGACAGGGGGCTAACTATGGCTACACCTTC
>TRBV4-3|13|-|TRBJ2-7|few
CASSQDRDSEQYF
TGCGCCAGCAGCCAAGACCGGGACTCCGAGCAGTACTTC
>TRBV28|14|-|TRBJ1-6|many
CASSSGSYNSPLHF
TGTGCCAGCAGTTCAGGTTCCTATAATTCACCCCTCCACTTT
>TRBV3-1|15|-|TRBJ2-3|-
CASSQAGLSTDTQYF
TGTGCCAGCAGCCAAGCCGGACTTAGCACAGATACGCAGTATTTT
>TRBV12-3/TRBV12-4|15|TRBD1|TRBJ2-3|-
CASRPQGPGADTQYF
TGTGCCAGCAGACCACAGGGGCCAGGGGCAGATACGCAGTATTTT
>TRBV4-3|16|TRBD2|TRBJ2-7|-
CASSQDRSGRAGEQYF
TGCGCCAGCAGCCAAGATCGGAGCGGGAGGGCCGGCGAGCAGTACTTC
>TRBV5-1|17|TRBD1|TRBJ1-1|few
CASSSTHRDRLNTEAFF
TGCGCCAGCAGCTCGACCCACCGGGACAGATTGAACACTGAAGCTTTCTTT
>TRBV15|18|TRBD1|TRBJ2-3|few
CATSRERFETGGTDTQYF
TGTGCCACCAGCAGAGAGAGGTTTGAGACAGGGGGAACAGATACGCAGTATTTT
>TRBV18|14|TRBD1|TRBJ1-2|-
CASSPPGTGSGYTF
TGTGCCAGCTCACCACCAGGGACAGGGAGTGGCTACACCTTC
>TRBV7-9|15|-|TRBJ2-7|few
CASSSAGTGSYEQYF
TGTGCCAGCAGCTCCGCCGGGACGGGCTCCTACGAGCAGTACTTC
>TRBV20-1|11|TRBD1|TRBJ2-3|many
CSAREQGTQYF
TGCAGTGCTAGGGAACAGGGGACGCAGTATTTT
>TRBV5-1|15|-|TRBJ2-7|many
CASSLEPDNSYEQYF
TGCGCCAGCAGCTTGGAACCCGACAACTCCTACGAGCAGTACTTC
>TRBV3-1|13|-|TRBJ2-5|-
CASSQWELETQYF
TGTGCCAGCAGCCAATGGGAGCTGGAGACCCAGTACTTC
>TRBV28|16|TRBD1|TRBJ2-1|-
CASSFSGTGLFNEQFF
TGTGCCAGCAGTTTTTCCGGGACAGGGTTGTTCAATGAGCAGTTCTTC
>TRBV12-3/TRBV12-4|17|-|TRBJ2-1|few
CASSLLGPGVVEGEQFF
TGTGCCAGCAGTTTATTGGGTCCCGGGGTGGTAGAAGGCGAGCAGTTCTTC
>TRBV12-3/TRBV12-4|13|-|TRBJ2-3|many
CASSFSLTDTQYF
TGTGCCAGCAGTTTTTCTTTGACAGATACGCAGTATTTT
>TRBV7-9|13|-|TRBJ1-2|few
CASSLPDNYGYTF
TGTGCCAGCAGCTTGCCAGATAACTATGGCTACACCTTC
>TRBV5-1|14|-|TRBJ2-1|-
CASRRGDTNNEQFF
TGCGCCAGCAGACGCGGGGACACCAACAATGAGCAGTTCTTC
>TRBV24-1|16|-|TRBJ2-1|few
CATSDSSAGRYNEQFF
TGTGCCACCAGTGATAGCTCGGCGGGACGGTACAATGAGCAGTTCTTC
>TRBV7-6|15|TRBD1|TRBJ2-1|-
CASSLPRTGLNEQFF
TGTGCCAGCAGCCTTCCCCGGACAGGCCTAAATGAGCAGTTCTTC
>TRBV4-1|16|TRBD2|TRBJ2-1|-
CASSQPTSGKYNEQFF
TGCGCCAGCAGCCAGCCGACTAGCGGGAAATACAATGAGCAGTTCTTC